This TCR beta chain originates from a study of human T cells and chemical hapten exposure. Study-level information: Read at 6 days, the patch tests placed 0.01% DPC on the upper back.

For the library, individual cDNA molecules each received unique molecular identifiers. TCRdb reanalysed the RACE reads using MiXCR and keeps one entry per CDR3 protein. Of 35,000 to 55,000 distinct CDR3 sequences in the sample, approximately 10% were seen once. The V gene's germline CDR1 is SNHLY and CDR2 FYNNEI. The CDR3 consists of 13 residues. V lost 5 bases to trimming and J lost 5 bases, with 13 bases between them. This clonotype has a handful of counts. Regarding time point: patch test 2, 6 weeks after DPC sensitization. The treatment: therapeutic diphenylcyclopropenone sensitization with weekly scalp DPC. Unfractionated whole blood was the source from which total RNA was extracted.

The material was whole blood, obtained in connection with sensitization to the hapten diphenylcyclopropenone (DPC). The receptor was derived from a woman in her thirties with alopecia areata. Some clones in this sample may be carry-over from other donors' samples. The gene calls are TRBV2 and TRBJ2-7; D is undetermined. The CDR3 bases are TGTGCCAGCAGTATTCAAGTGCGGCACGAGCAGTACTTC. Encoded protein: CASSIQVRHEQYF.